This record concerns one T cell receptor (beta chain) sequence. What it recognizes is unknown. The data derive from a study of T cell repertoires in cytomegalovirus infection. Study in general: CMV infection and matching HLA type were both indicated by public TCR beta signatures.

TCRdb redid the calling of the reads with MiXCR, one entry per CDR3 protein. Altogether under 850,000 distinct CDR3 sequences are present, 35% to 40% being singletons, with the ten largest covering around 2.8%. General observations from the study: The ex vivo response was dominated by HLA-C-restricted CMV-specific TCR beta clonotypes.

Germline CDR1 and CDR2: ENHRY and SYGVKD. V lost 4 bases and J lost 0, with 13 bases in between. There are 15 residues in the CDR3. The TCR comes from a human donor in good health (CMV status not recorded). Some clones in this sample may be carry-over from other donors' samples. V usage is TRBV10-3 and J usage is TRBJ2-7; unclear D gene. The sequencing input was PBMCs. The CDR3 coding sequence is TGTGCCATCAGTGCGACCTCATCCTCCTCCTACGAGCAGTACTTC. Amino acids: CAISATSSSSYEQYF.